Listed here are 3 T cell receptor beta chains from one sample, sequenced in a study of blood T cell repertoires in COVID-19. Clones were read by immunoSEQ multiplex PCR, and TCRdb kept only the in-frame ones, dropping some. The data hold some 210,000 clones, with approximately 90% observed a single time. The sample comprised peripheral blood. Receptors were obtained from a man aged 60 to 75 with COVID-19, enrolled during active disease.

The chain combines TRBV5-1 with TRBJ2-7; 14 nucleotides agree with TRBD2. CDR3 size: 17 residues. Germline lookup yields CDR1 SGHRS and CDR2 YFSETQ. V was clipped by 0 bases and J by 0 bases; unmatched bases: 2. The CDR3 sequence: CASSLAGLAGASYEQYF. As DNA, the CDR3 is TGCGCCAGCAGCTTGGCGGGACTAGCGGGAGCCTCCTACGAGCAGTACTTC.

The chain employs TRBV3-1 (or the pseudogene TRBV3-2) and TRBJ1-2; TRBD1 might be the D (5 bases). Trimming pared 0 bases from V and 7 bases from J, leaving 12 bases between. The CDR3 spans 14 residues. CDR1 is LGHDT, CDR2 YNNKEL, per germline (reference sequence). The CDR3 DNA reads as TGTGCCAGCAGCCAAGAAGGTGGAGGGGCTGGCTACACCTTC. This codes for CASSQEGGGAGYTF.

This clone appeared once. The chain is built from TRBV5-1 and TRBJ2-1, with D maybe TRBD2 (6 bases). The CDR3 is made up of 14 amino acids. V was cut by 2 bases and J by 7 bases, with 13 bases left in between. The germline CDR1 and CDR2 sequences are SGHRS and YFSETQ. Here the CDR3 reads CASSLGPGGNEQFF. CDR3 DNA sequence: TGCGCCAGCAGCTTAGGCCCCGGAGGGAATGAGCAGTTCTTC.